This T cell receptor beta chain was sequenced during a study of cytomegalovirus exposure and HLA in healthy donors. Across the whole study: From donors who were HLA-typed, an early data release held around 80 million unique TCRs.

13 Jbeta primers and 60 Vbeta primers were used for the PCR. Original processing notes: Later, an analysis found around 80 million unique TCR beta chains, and about 10 million of these were shared. TCRdb keeps only in-frame clones here, not all; method: immunoSEQ multiplex PCR. Clone size and V and J calls were adopted from that table, with D and trimming inferred from the DNA. The data show 130,000 or so clones, 82% seen once. The source material was PBMCs. This clonotype was obtained from a woman aged 45-60 years in good health and CMV-seropositive.

CDR3 in DNA: TGCAGCGTTCTTGGACTAGCGGATTCCTACGAGCAGTACTTC. Its protein is CSVLGLADSYEQYF. The rearrangement joins TRBV29-1 to TRBJ2-7; 10 nucleotides agree with TRBD2. Germline CDR1 reads SQVTM; CDR2 reads ANQGSEA. With V trimmed by 5 bases and J by 1 base, 5 bases remained unmatched. This CDR3 is built from 14 residues.